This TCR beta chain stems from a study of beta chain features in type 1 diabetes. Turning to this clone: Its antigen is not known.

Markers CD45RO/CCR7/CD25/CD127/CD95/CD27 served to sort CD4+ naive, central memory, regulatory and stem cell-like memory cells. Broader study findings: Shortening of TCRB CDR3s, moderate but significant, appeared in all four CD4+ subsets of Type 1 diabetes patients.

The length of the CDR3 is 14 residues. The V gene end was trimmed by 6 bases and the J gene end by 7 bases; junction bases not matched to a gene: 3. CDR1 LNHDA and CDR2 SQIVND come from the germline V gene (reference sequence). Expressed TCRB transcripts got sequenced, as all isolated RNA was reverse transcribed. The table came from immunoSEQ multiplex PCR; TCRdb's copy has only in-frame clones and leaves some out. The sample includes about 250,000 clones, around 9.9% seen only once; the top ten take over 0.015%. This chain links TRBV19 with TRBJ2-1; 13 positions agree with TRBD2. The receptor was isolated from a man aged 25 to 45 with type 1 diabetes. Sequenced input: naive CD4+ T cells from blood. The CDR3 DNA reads TGTGCCAGTAGGGGACTAGCGGGGAGGAATGAGCAGTTCTTC. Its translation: CASRGLAGRNEQFF.